Included here is one T cell receptor (beta chain) sequence, with context. What this receptor recognizes is not known. The sample holds no much larger clone one base away, and base qualities are not on file. CDR1 and CDR2 were assigned from the germline V gene as SGHVS and FQNEAQ. From V the trimming removes 2 bases and from J it removes 2 bases, while the gene matches leave 3 bases of the junction unaccounted for. The CDR3 numbers 15 residues from cysteine through phenylalanine. Only the CDR3 portion is preserved as DNA: 45 bases, with reading frame beginning at the first base. The record originates from a study of control samples from healthy donors and cancer patients (dated by TCRdb to the early 2020s). The library was obtained by the immunoSEQ multiplex PCR assay. TCRdb mirrors the immuneACCESS table, restricted to in-frame sequences. Some clones are absent from its copies; in checked studies, under half trace to an unresolved V gene, and the reason for the others is unknown. Here the sample has some 110,000 clones; 83% occur a single time. The ten largest make up roughly an eighth of the sample.

Sequencing was performed on blood. The clonotype was recovered from a woman in her 50s in good health. The chain couples TRBV7-8 to TRBJ2-3; the central 8 bases match TRBD1. This receptor carries the CDR3 CASSLRTGITDTQYF. Read as DNA, the sequence is TGTGCCAGCAGCTTAAGGACAGGGATCACAGATACGCAGTATTTT.